This entry is about one TCR beta chain. Its antigen is not identified. PCR involved 60 Vbeta and 13 Jbeta primers. Sequenced by immunoSEQ multiplex PCR; TCRdb stores in-frame clones only, minus some. The sample lists some 120,000 clones, about 83% occurring once. The sample belongs to a study of cytomegalovirus exposure and HLA in healthy donors. The study's findings and limits: Accurate prediction of most subjects' HLA-A and HLA-B alleles from TCR beta sequences was reported.

V dropped 7 bases and J dropped 0 bases, with 13 bases sitting between them. The CDR3 is 15 residues long. Germline V gives CDR1 SGHAT, CDR2 FQNNGV. The origin of this receptor is a woman aged 40 to 50 in good health and CMV-seropositive. Material for sequencing was PBMCs. This chain connects TRBV11-2 to TRBJ1-3; TRBD1 might be the D (6 bases). The CDR3 sequence: CASTSTGSSGNTIYF. CDR3 coding DNA: TGTGCCAGCACCAGCACAGGGAGCTCTGGAAACACCATATATTTT.